The entry that follows covers one T cell receptor (beta chain) sequence. CDR3 size: 15 residues. Time point meaning: peripheral blood 6 weeks after treatment start. The diagnosis in patients was locally advanced or metastatic urothelial carcinoma. These data belong to a study of PD-L1 blockade in urothelial cancer. Study summary: Male patients with bladder-origin urothelial cancer numbered about 90% of the roughly 29. Analysis of the blood was performed 3 weeks (second dose) and 6 weeks after treatment start. Patients had been given 0 to 3 earlier chemotherapy regimens.

Generated by immunoSEQ multiplex PCR, the TCRdb table keeps only in-frame clones and is missing some. The sample consists of some 120,000 clones, 80% to 95% of them appearing once. The sequencing used PBMCs, collected around atezolizumab (anti-PD-L1) treatment. The TCR originated in a man in his sixties with urothelial cancer. The chain uses TRBV21-1 and TRBJ1-2; the DNA was not used to check the table's D call, TRBD1. TRBV21-1 is a pseudogene locus. The CDR3 sequence is CASSKARGKIYGYTF. The DNA for the CDR3 is TGTGCCAGCAGCAAAGCTAGGGGGAAGATCTATGGCTACACCTTC.